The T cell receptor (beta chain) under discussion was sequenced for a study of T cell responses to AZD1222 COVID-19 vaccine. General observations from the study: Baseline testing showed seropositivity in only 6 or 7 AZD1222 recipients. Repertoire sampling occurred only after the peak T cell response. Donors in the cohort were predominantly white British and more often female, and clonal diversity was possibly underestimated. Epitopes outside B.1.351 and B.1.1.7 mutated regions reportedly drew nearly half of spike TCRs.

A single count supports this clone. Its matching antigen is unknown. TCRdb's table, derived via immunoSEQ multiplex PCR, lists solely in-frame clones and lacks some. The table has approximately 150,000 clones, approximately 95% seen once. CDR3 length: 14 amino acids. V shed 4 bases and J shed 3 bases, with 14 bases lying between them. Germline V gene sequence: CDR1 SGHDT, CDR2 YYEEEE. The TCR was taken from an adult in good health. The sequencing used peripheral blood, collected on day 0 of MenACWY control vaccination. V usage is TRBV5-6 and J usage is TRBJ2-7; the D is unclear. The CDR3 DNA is TGTGCCAGCAGCGTCCCCAGGATTTACTACGAGCAGTACTTC. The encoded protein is CASSVPRIYYEQYF.